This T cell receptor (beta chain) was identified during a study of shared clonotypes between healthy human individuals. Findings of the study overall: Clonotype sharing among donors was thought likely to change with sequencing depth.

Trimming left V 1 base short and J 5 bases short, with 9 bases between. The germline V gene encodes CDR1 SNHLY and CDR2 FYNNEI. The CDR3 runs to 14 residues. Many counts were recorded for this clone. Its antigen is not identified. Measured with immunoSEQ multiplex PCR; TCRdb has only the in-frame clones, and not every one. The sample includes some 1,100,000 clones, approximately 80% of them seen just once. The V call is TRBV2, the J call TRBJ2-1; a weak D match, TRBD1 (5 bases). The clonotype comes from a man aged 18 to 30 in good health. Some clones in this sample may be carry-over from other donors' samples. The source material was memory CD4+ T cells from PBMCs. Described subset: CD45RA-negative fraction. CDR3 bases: TGTGCCAGCAGTGAAGGGTCAGGGAACAATGAGCAGTTCTTC. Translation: CASSEGSGNNEQFF.